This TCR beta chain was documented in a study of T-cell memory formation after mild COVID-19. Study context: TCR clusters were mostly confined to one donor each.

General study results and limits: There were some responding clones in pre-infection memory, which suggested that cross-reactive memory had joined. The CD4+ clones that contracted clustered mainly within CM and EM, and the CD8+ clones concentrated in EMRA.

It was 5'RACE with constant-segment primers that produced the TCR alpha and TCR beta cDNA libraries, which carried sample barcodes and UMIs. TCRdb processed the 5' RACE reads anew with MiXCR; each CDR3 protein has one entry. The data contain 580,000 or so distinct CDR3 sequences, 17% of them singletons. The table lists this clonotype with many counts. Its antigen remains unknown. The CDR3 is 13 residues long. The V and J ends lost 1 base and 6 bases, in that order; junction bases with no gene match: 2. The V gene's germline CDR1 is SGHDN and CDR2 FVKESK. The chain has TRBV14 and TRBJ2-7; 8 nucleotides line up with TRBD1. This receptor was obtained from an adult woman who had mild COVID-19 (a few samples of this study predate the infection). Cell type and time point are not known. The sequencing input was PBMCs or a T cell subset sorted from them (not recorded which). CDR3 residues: CASSQGTGREQYF. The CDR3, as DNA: TGTGCCAGCAGCCAAGGGACAGGGCGCGAGCAGTACTTC.